This passage covers 25 T cell receptor beta chains from one sample sequenced in a study of blood T cell repertoires in COVID-19. Only in-frame clones appear in the TCRdb table, and some are missing; sequencing was by immunoSEQ multiplex PCR. Here the sample spans roughly 150,000 clones, 89% being singletons. The sequencing sample was made of peripheral blood. All receptors derive from a man in his 60s with acute or convalescent COVID-19.

This rearrangement joins TRBV11-3 to TRBJ2-1; D remains ambiguous. V was cut by 1 base and J by 8 bases, with 18 bases left in between. In germline, CDR1 is SGHNT, CDR2 YENEEA. The CDR3 is made up of 16 amino acids. CDR3 amino acids: CASSLGKGQGGDEQFF. The CDR3 bases are TGTGCCAGCAGCTTAGGAAAAGGTCAAGGCGGCGATGAGCAGTTCTTC.

The chain combines TRBV10-3 with TRBJ1-2; D unresolved. CDR3 length equals 10 residues. Per germline, CDR1 ENHRY and CDR2 SYGVKD. Trimming left V 10 bases short and J 11 bases short, with 14 bases between. The CDR3: CATLKDSYTF. The CDR3 coding sequence is TGTGCCACCCTTAAGGACTCTTACACCTTC.

The chain combines TRBV5-1 with TRBJ2-7, with D perhaps matching TRBD2 (6 bases). The CDR3 loop spans 14 amino acids. Germline V lookup: CDR1 SGHRS, CDR2 YFSETQ. V lost 0 bases, J lost 2 bases, and 9 bases lay in between. The CDR3 nucleotides are TGCGCCAGCAGCTTGGGAGGGGAGGCCTACGAGCAGTACTTC. This codes for CASSLGGEAYEQYF.

The chain carries TRBV5-6 and TRBJ1-2; no definite D call. The ends were cut back, 1 base at V and 11 bases at J, with 18 bases in the middle. The length of the CDR3 is 14 residues. Germline V gene sequence: CDR1 SGHDT, CDR2 YYEEEE. This CDR3 is CASSLWDAVPGYTF. Written as DNA, the CDR3 is TGTGCCAGCAGCTTGTGGGATGCTGTTCCGGGGTACACCTTC.

This clone was counted between two and nine times. This chain joins TRBV10-3 and TRBJ2-7; D possibly corresponds to TRBD1 (5 bases). Germline CDR1 and CDR2: ENHRY and SYGVKD. The CDR3 runs 14 residues. The V end was cut by 7 bases, the J end by 0 bases, with 13 bases between. The CDR3 loop is CAIKDRLSSYEQYF. As DNA, the CDR3 is TGTGCCATCAAAGACAGATTAAGCTCCTACGAGCAGTACTTC.

The chain is built from TRBV7-8 and TRBJ1-5; 9 bases agree with TRBD1. Trimming at V came to 4 bases and at J to 3 bases, leaving 4 bases not matched to a gene. CDR1 and CDR2 from the germline V gene are SGHVS and FQNEAQ. The CDR3 extends over 15 amino acids. CDR3 nucleotides: TGTGCCAGCAGCTCACAGGGGGCGGCCAATCAGCCCCAGCATTTT. Its protein is CASSSQGAANQPQHF.

J is TRBJ1-4 and V is TRBV7-9; 9 bases map to TRBD1. This CDR3 region has 16 residues. V shed 8 bases, J shed 4 bases, and the junction held 11 bases outside the gene matches. Germline assignment: CDR1 SEHNR and CDR2 FQNEAQ (reference sequence). The CDR3 loop reads CASRIQGAESNEKLFF. DNA of the CDR3: TGTGCCAGCCGAATACAGGGGGCAGAAAGTAATGAAAAACTGTTTTTT.

This clone was recorded only once. The chain is built from TRBV6-5 and TRBJ1-2; the match to TRBD1 covers 8 bases. The germline gives CDR1 MNHEY, CDR2 SVGAGI. The CDR3 runs 15 residues. With V trimmed by 5 bases and J by 4 bases, 9 bases remained unmatched. In DNA form, the CDR3 reads TGTGCCAGCAGTATTAATCAGGGGGCACTCTATGGCTACACCTTC. This codes for CASSINQGALYGYTF.

V and J are TRBV6-2 or TRBV6-3 and TRBJ2-2; 7 nucleotides line up with TRBD1. The germline V gene has CDR1 MNHEY and CDR2 SVGEGT. V gave up 5 bases and J gave up 6 bases; unmatched junction bases: 9. CDR3 length equals 15 residues. CDR3 sequence reads: CASSTWTGVAGELFF. CDR3 coding DNA: TGTGCCAGCAGTACCTGGACAGGTGTTGCCGGGGAGCTGTTTTTT.

The chain is built from TRBV2 and TRBJ2-7, with 10 bases that match TRBD1. J gave up 2 bases and V 4 bases, and 5 bases lay outside the gene matches. The length of the CDR3 is 15 residues. CDR1 and CDR2 (germline): SNHLY, FYNNEI. The CDR3 sequence: CASSARGQGPYEQYF. CDR3 DNA sequence: TGTGCCAGCAGTGCCCGGGGACAGGGGCCCTACGAGCAGTACTTC. Using reference TRBV2 and TRBJ2-7 for the parts outside the CDR3, the full variable domain is EPEVTQTPSHQVTQMGQEVILRCVPISNHLYFYWYRQILGQKVEFLVSFYNNEISEKSEIFDDQFSVERPDGSNFTLKIRSTKLEDSAMYFCASSARGQGPYEQYFGPGTRLTVT.

The chain recombines TRBV27 with TRBJ1-3, with D possibly TRBD1 on 6 matching bases. Germline V gene sequence: CDR1 MNHEY, CDR2 SMNVEV (reference sequence). The CDR3 extends over 15 amino acids. V gave up 6 bases and J gave up 0 bases, with 12 bases separating them. The CDR3 here is CASRSNRDSGNTIYF. In DNA, the CDR3 is TGTGCCAGCAGATCTAACAGGGACTCTGGAAACACCATATATTTT.

This clone was seen just once. V and J are TRBV10-2 and TRBJ1-1; 8 bases map to TRBD1. V dropped 7 bases and J dropped 1; count of bases not matched to a gene: 5. Germline CDR1 is WSHSY and CDR2 is SAAADI. This CDR3 spans 14 amino acids. The CDR3 nucleotides read TGCGCCAGCAACGGACAGGGACCGAACACTGAAGCTTTCTTT. Amino acids: CASNGQGPNTEAFF.

J is TRBJ1-5 and V is TRBV6-5; a possible D gene is TRBD1 (6 bases). V gave up 2 bases and J gave up 4 bases, with 9 bases separating them. Germline lookup yields CDR1 MNHEY and CDR2 SVGAGI. CDR3 size: 14 residues. CDR3 residues: CASSYTTGNQPQHF. DNA of the CDR3: TGTGCCAGCAGTTACACAACAGGGAATCAGCCCCAGCATTTT.

The rearrangement uses TRBV5-1 and TRBJ2-1; D might be TRBD2 (5 bases). Germline CDR1 SGHRS, CDR2 YFSETQ. This CDR3 contains 15 residues. Trimming took off 4 bases at V and 6 bases at J, with 17 bases between the two ends. The CDR3: CASSHDGGSRNEQFF. The CDR3, as DNA: TGCGCCAGCAGCCACGACGGCGGGTCGCGCAATGAGCAGTTCTTC.

V gene TRBV5-5 combines with J gene TRBJ2-5; D might be TRBD2 (5 bases). This CDR3 contains 11 residues. CDR1 is SGHKS and CDR2 is YYEKEE in the germline V gene (reference sequence). V was trimmed by 7 bases and J by 9 bases, leaving 13 bases between them. The DNA of the CDR3 is TGTGCCAGCCTGGGGAGCGAGGCCCAGTACTTC. Protein: CASLGSEAQYF.

The V and J genes are TRBV29-1 and TRBJ1-1; D remains unclear. The CDR3 loop spans 14 amino acids. The V end lost 0 bases, the J end lost 1 base, and 9 bases lay between the germline ends. Germline loops: CDR1 SQVTM, CDR2 ANQGSEA. The CDR3 coding sequence is TGCAGCGTTGAAGATACGGGTACGAACACTGAAGCTTTCTTT. It encodes CSVEDTGTNTEAFF.

The CDR3 protein is CASSLVGSPTSADTQYF. The CDR3 DNA reads as TGCGCCAGCAGCTTGGTGGGTAGCCCTACTTCCGCAGATACGCAGTATTTT. The chain uses TRBV5-1 and TRBJ2-3; D unresolved. Trimming left V 0 bases short and J 4 bases short, with 18 bases between. The CDR3 spans 17 residues. Germline lookup yields CDR1 SGHRS and CDR2 YFSETQ.

The chain combines TRBV9 with TRBJ2-7; 8 bases are a match to TRBD2. Germline trimming cut 3 bases from V and 2 bases from J; bases unmatched to any gene: 7. The CDR3 spans 15 residues. Looked up from germline, CDR1 is SGDLS and CDR2 is YYNGEE. The CDR3 region is CASSAREGGTYEQYF. The DNA for the CDR3 is TGTGCCAGCAGCGCCCGGGAGGGTGGCACCTACGAGCAGTACTTC.

This rearrangement joins TRBV4-1 to TRBJ2-1; the match to TRBD2 covers 15 bases. The germline V gene has CDR1 MGHRA and CDR2 YSYEKL. The V gene end was trimmed by 3 bases and the J gene end by 6 bases; junction bases not matched to a gene: 3. The CDR3 totals 16 residues. The CDR3 DNA is TGCGCCAGCAGCCAGGGACTAGCGGGGGGCTTCAATGAGCAGTTCTTC. This sequence encodes CASSQGLAGGFNEQFF.

This clone showed up just once. V usage is TRBV24-1 and J usage is TRBJ2-3; the match to TRBD2 covers 10 bases. CDR1 is KGHDR, CDR2 SFDVKD, per germline. CDR3 size: 16 residues. The junction had 10 bases not matched to a gene; V was cut back by 8 bases and J by 3 bases. The CDR3 coding sequence is TGTGCCACCACCTACAGGGGGACTAGCGTTACAGATACGCAGTATTTT. It encodes CATTYRGTSVTDTQYF.

A single count supports this clone. The chain is built from TRBV6-6 and TRBJ1-2; D uncertain. CDR3 length: 15 amino acids. Germline-derived CDR1 and CDR2 are MNHNY and SVGAGI (reference sequence). The V gene lost 2 bases and the J gene lost 3 bases, with 13 bases spanning the gap. CDR3 sequence: CASSYPEALDYGYTF. The CDR3 region has the DNA TGTGCCAGCAGTTACCCGGAGGCCTTGGACTATGGCTACACCTTC.

This rearrangement joins TRBV1 to TRBJ1-1. TRBV1 is a pseudogene. This CDR3 has 13 residues. CDR3 in amino acids: CTSSLPVVTEAFF. CDR3 in DNA: TGCACCAGCAGCCTCCCCGTTGTTACTGAAGCTTTCTTT.

V is TRBV5-8 and J is TRBJ2-4; 10 nucleotides match TRBD1. The CDR3 extends over 17 amino acids. Germline V gene sequence: CDR1 SGHTS, CDR2 YDEGEE. Germline trimming cut 3 bases from V and 6 bases from J; bases unmatched to any gene: 12. The CDR3 region has the DNA TGTGCCAGCAGCTCCCTGGACAGGGGGAGAGAGGGAAACATTCAGTACTTC. It codes for CASSSLDRGREGNIQYF.

The chain has TRBV5-1 and TRBJ1-6; D unclear. The ends were cut back, 2 bases at V and 5 bases at J, with 5 bases in the middle. Germline V lookup: CDR1 SGHRS, CDR2 YFSETQ. The CDR3 extends over 13 amino acids. The CDR3 DNA reads TGCGCCAGCAGCTTAACAGATAATTCACCCCTCCACTTT. Its protein is CASSLTDNSPLHF. Filled out from reference TRBV5-1 and TRBJ1-6, the complete variable domain reads KAGVTQTPRYLIKTRGQQVTLSCSPISGHRSVSWYQQTPGQGLQFLFEYFSETQRNKGNFPGRFSGRQFSNSRSEMNVSTLELGDSALYLCASSLTDNSPLHFGNGTRLTVT.

V usage is TRBV12-3 or TRBV12-4 and J usage is TRBJ1-2; 8 bases agree with TRBD1. The CDR3 totals 13 residues. V shed 5 bases and J 7 bases; nucleotides not matched to a gene: 6. The CDR3 DNA is TGTGCCAGCAGTATACAGGGGGTGGGTGGCTACACCTTC. Amino acid sequence: CASSIQGVGGYTF.